This T cell receptor (beta chain) was profiled in a study of identical twins. Broader study findings: Beta out-of-frame sequences displayed a weaker excess of sharing between twins.

Trimming took 0 bases from V and 6 from J, leaving 12 bases between them. CDR3 length: 14 amino acids. Germline-derived CDR1 and CDR2 are DFQATT and SNEGSKA (reference sequence). TCRdb reprocessed the 5' RACE reads via MiXCR and lists one record per CDR3 protein. The repertoire holds 350,000 to 450,000 distinct CDR3 sequences, 15% to 20% seen once, with less than 15% in the top ten. Of note for this clonotype: The antigen remains undetermined.

The chain has TRBV20-1 and TRBJ2-1; D perhaps matches TRBD2 (6 bases). Sequences were obtained from naive T cells sorted from blood. The sequence derives from a man aged 50-60 years in good health. CDR3 residues: CSAREGLQRNEQFF. As DNA, the CDR3 is TGCAGTGCTAGAGAGGGACTGCAACGCAATGAGCAGTTCTTC.